This T cell receptor (beta chain) was identified during a study of T-cell reconstitution after alpha-beta-depleted transplantation in children. Germline V gene lookup returns CDR1 GTSNPN and CDR2 SVGIG (reference sequence). This CDR3 is built from 13 residues. V lost 2 bases, J lost 3 bases, and 9 bases lay in between. Preparation of the TCRbeta library used unique molecular identifiers. TCRdb reprocessed the PCR reads via MiXCR and lists one record per CDR3 protein. The sample lists some 490,000 distinct CDR3 sequences; roughly an eighth were seen once. This clonotype has at least ten counts. The sequence derives from a human donor who donated a stem cell graft to a child with combined immunodeficiency. The sequences come from PBMCs from the stem cell graft donor, collected from the stem cell graft. This chain connects TRBV30 to TRBJ2-3; D not certain. The CDR3 region is CAWSISLTDTQYF. The CDR3 DNA reads TGTGCCTGGAGTATATCCTTAACAGATACGCAGTATTTT.